The present T cell receptor (beta chain) was sequenced within a study of blood T cell repertoires in COVID-19 (dated by TCRdb to about 2020). As for the study more broadly: The collaborator samples originated in the United States, Italy and Spain and spanned the acute and convalescent phases of COVID-19. Nearly every sample came with metadata listing a de-identified subject ID, COVID-19 status, age in years and sex. The prospective study material was composed of cDNA or gDNA derived from T cells, B-cell-depleted T cells, or PBMCs. The repertoires were released in a freely available public database meant as a resource for research on the immune response to SARS-CoV-2. The dataset comprised deeply sampled blood TCRbeta repertoires from subjects exposed to, actively infected with, or recovered from COVID-19. Where available, HLA class I and class II types were taken from metadata supplied by the sample provider and were not determined by assay-based typing. Samples were obtained from the ongoing ImmuneRACE study (first 160 participants) and from some 1,200 subjects provided by 6 global collaborators.

The immunoSEQ Assay, a bias-controlled multiplex PCR, was used to amplify TCRbeta CDR3 regions from genomic DNA. Per the authors' processing: Within the assay, amplification of reference gene primers was used to estimate how many nucleated cells each sample contained. To quantify the absolute abundance of each unique TCRbeta CDR3 rearrangement, sequence reads were collapsed and filtered. Productive Simpson clonality was computed per sample as the square root of Simpson's diversity index over productive rearrangements. TCRdb stores this immuneACCESS table with in-frame sequences only. Part of the clones is absent; in the studies checked, under half of the shortfall reflects unresolved V genes, and no reason is known for the rest. That table is the source of V, J and clone size, and D and trimming were worked out from the DNA. The sample table shows roughly 79,000 clones, and 87% are seen once. The ten top clones hold roughly 7% of the sample.

V gives up 3 bases and J gives up 7 bases, and the segment between their germline ends measures 10 bases. The CDR3 holds 13 amino acids from the cysteine to the phenylalanine. CDR3 DNA only is kept here, 39 bases in frame from base 1. The germline V gene encodes CDR1 KGHSH and CDR2 LQKENI. Each collaborating institution followed its own protocols to collect whole blood in K2EDTA tubes. For TCRbeta analysis, collaborators shipped samples in one of three forms: frozen whole blood, isolated PBMCs, or DNA extracted from either of those sample types. On this clone: The antigen it binds to is not known. No much larger clonotype is one base removed from it; base qualities were not supplied.

The paper's findings and limits, for the study overall: The amount of clinical and demographic metadata varied by source and participant and was provided uncurated.

Source material: peripheral blood. The chain links TRBV18 with TRBJ2-1; the D gene cannot be resolved reliably. The TCR comes from a woman aged 50 to 60 with acute or convalescent COVID-19. The CDR3 corresponds to CASSPDNENEQFF. In nucleotides, the sequence is TGTGCCAGCTCACCCGACAATGAAAATGAGCAGTTCTTC.